Below, 28 T cell receptor beta chains from the same sample are listed, as sequenced in a study of tumor-infiltrating lymphocytes in primary liver carcinoma. Germline DNA was extracted alongside blood RNA, which was obtained from unsorted whole blood. TCR beta cDNA was prepared out of roughly 500 ng total RNA by means of a constant-region primer. Three nested multiplex PCR rounds, a slightly modified ARM-PCR, produced the libraries for TCR beta. Rounds one and two of PCR, each of roughly 10 cycles, were primed with TRBV1-TRBV30 forward primers and a C-beta reverse primer. TCRdb reprocessed the multiplex PCR reads with MiXCR, giving one entry per CDR3 protein. The repertoire holds approximately 320,000 distinct CDR3 sequences, with 45% to 70% as singletons. The sample comprised peripheral blood. The source of these receptors is a woman in her thirties with primary liver carcinoma and hepatitis B virus infection.

The chain combines TRBV10-3 with TRBJ1-1; 7 bases agree with TRBD1. Unmatched junction bases numbered 7, after V lost 6 bases and J lost 6 bases. This CDR3 comprises 13 residues. Germline V gives CDR1 ENHRY, CDR2 SYGVKD. The CDR3 reads CAISRQGWAEAFF. The CDR3 DNA is TGTGCCATCAGCCGACAGGGTTGGGCTGAAGCTTTCTTT.

V gene TRBV2 combines with J gene TRBJ2-4; 8 bases agree with TRBD2. The germline gives CDR1 SNHLY, CDR2 FYNNEI. The length of the CDR3 is 13 residues. With V trimmed by 4 bases and J by 8 bases, 4 bases remained unmatched. The CDR3, as DNA: TGTGCCAGCAGTGGGTTCGGGAGGGACATTCAGTACTTC. It encodes CASSGFGRDIQYF.

This clonotype has only a few counts. The chain couples TRBV6-5 to TRBJ2-7; possible D gene TRBD2, 6 bases. V lost 0 bases to trimming and J lost 4 bases, with 16 bases between them. CDR3 length: 16 residues. CDR1 is MNHEY and CDR2 is SVGAGI in the germline V gene. The CDR3 here is CASSYSTRQGGYEQYF. The CDR3 DNA reads as TGTGCCAGCAGTTACTCTACGCGCCAGGGAGGATACGAGCAGTACTTC.

This clonotype was detected a few times. The J gene is TRBJ2-1, the V gene TRBV6-2 or TRBV6-3, with 8 positions matching TRBD2. V was clipped by 0 bases and J by 10 bases; unmatched bases: 8. The germline V gene has CDR1 MNHEY and CDR2 SVGEGT. This CDR3 has 15 residues. The CDR3: CASSYSTAGAREQFF. The CDR3, as DNA: TGTGCCAGCAGTTACTCGACAGCGGGAGCTCGGGAGCAGTTCTTC.

This clonotype was seen many times. The V and J genes are TRBV12-3 or TRBV12-4 and TRBJ1-2; 7 bases are shared with TRBD1. Trimming removed 6 bases from V and 7 bases from J; junction bases left unmatched: 8. The CDR3 totals 13 residues. CDR3 sequence (DNA): TGTGCCAGCAGCGACAGGGTGGCCGGTGGCTACACCTTC. Translated, it gives CASSDRVAGGYTF.

There are a few counts of this clonotype. The V call is TRBV6-6, the J call TRBJ2-2, with D possibly matching TRBD1 (5 bases). V dropped 7 bases and J dropped 4 bases, with 22 bases sitting between them. Germline V gene sequence: CDR1 MNHNY, CDR2 SVGAGI (reference sequence). The CDR3 contains 17 residues. CDR3 DNA: TGTGCCAGCAATAAAAGGGGTGGGAAGGGCCTCACCGGGGAGCTGTTTTTT. Its protein product is CASNKRGGKGLTGELFF.

This clonotype turned up a few times. The genes are TRBV13 and TRBJ2-3; D may be TRBD2 (6 bases). Per the germline V gene, CDR1 is PRHDT and CDR2 is FYEKMQ (reference sequence). The V end was cut by 1 base, the J end by 11 bases, with 10 bases between. This CDR3 has 12 amino acids. The CDR3 region is CASSLDGGMQYF. The CDR3 DNA is TGTGCCAGCAGCTTAGATGGCGGGATGCAGTATTTT.

The chain joins TRBV7-9 to TRBJ1-2, with a tentative D call TRBD1 (5 bases). The CDR3 spans 14 residues. V dropped 1 base and J dropped 6 bases, with 12 bases sitting between them. Germline V lookup: CDR1 SEHNR, CDR2 FQNEAQ (reference sequence). Here the CDR3 reads CASSLGGARDGYTF. For the CDR3, the DNA is TGTGCCAGCAGCTTAGGAGGGGCCCGGGATGGCTACACCTTC.

Of note for this clonotype: This may be a read error, as it is one base from a much larger clone. The CDR3 DNA reads TGTGTCAGCAGTGGAGTCAGTCTAAACACCGGGGAGCTGTTTTTT. This sequence encodes CVSSGVSLNTGELFF. The chain has TRBV2 and TRBJ2-2; D gene uncertain. The CDR3 extends over 15 amino acids. The germline gives CDR1 SNHLY, CDR2 FYNNEI.

As regards this clonotype: This sequence may be a read error, since a much larger clone differs from it by one base. V and J are TRBV4-1 and TRBJ2-3; 7 bases agree with TRBD1. This CDR3 is built from 15 residues. Germline assignment: CDR1 MGHRA and CDR2 YSYEKL. The ends lost 4 bases at V and 4 bases at J; junction bases unmatched: 8. CDR3 nucleotide sequence: TGCGCCAGCAGCCGGACAGGAACCCCCTCAGATACGCAGTATTTT. Its translation: CASSRTGTPSDTQYF.

There are many counts of this clonotype. The chain carries TRBV11-2 and TRBJ2-1; D may be TRBD1 or TRBD2 (5 bases each). Germline CDR1 SGHAT, CDR2 FQNNGV. CDR3 length: 13 amino acids. The V gene lost 5 bases and the J gene lost 10 bases, with 15 bases spanning the gap. Here the CDR3 reads CASSPGREGEQFF. The CDR3 region has the DNA TGTGCCAGCAGCCCCGGTAGAGAGGGGGAGCAGTTCTTC.

On this clonotype: It may be a read error: a sequence one base away is much more abundant. The gene calls are TRBV7-8 and TRBJ2-5; 9 nucleotides line up with TRBD2. The CDR3 spans 14 residues. Germline values: CDR1 SGHVS, CDR2 FQNEAQ. As DNA, the CDR3 is TGTACCAGCAGCTCCGGACTAGCGAGTGGGACCCAGTACTTC. Its translation: CTSSSGLASGTQYF.

On this clonotype: One end of the junction varies from germline; a read error may be responsible. This chain connects TRBV4-3 to TRBJ1-4; no clear D gene. Germline V gives CDR1 LGHNA, CDR2 YSLEER. This CDR3 spans 17 amino acids. The CDR3 protein is CASIQDLVSGPEEKLFF. The CDR3 coding sequence is TGTGCCAGCATCCAAGACTTAGTATCGGGTCCGGAAGAAAAACTGTTTTTT.

This clonotype appeared a single time. A read error is possible here, since a much larger clone lies one base away. This chain connects TRBV4-2 to TRBJ2-7; TRBD1 or TRBD2 may be the D gene (5 bases each). The CDR3 is 17 amino acids. The germline gives CDR1 LGHNA, CDR2 YNFKEQ. CDR3 loop: CASSQDGRGTSSYKQYF. CDR3 nucleotides: TGTGCCAGCAGCCAAGATGGCCGGGGCACGAGCTCCTACAAGCAGTACTTC.

Points on this clonotype: A read error may produce the germline difference seen at one junction end. The chain joins TRBV6-5 to TRBJ2-1, with D possibly matching TRBD2 (6 bases). Germline CDR1 and CDR2: MNHEY and SVGAGI. The CDR3 has 16 amino acids. The CDR3 DNA sequence: TGTGCCAGCAGTTGGGGAGAGGGAGGCGGGTACAATGAGCAGCTCTTC. This encodes CASSWGEGGGYNEQLF.

Only one count was recorded for this clonotype. A junction end diverges from the germline sequence, so it may reflect a read error. V gene TRBV28 combines with J gene TRBJ1-4, with 7 bases lining up with TRBD1. The CDR3 sequence is 15 residues long. Germline V gives CDR1 MDHEN, CDR2 SYDVKM. The CDR3 nucleotides read TGTGTCAGCACCGACCTCGACAGGGAGAATGAAAAACTGTTTTTT. Amino acids: CVSTDLDRENEKLFF.

This clonotype has just one count. One junction end does not reproduce the germline sequence, and a read error may be involved. This rearrangement joins TRBV11-1 to TRBJ1-2, with TRBD1 as a possible D gene (6 bases). The CDR3 runs to 15 residues. Germline CDR1 and CDR2: SGHAT and FQDESV (reference sequence). DNA of the CDR3: TGTGTCAGCAGGTTGTCGGACAGTTACACTTATGGCTACACCTTC. This gives the protein CVSRLSDSYTYGYTF.

A remark on this clonotype: Compared with germline, one end of the junction differs, possibly owing to a read error. This chain links TRBV11-3 with TRBJ1-1; D uncertain. Looked up from germline, CDR1 is SGHNT and CDR2 is YENEEA. The CDR3 loop spans 16 amino acids. CDR3 sequence (DNA): TGTGTCAGCACCTTGGAATCCAGAGGGAGGAGCACTGAAGCTTTCTTT. Translating gives CVSTLESRGRSTEAFF.

About this clonotype itself: Mismatch with germline at one junction end may stem from a read error. This rearrangement joins TRBV4-1 to TRBJ2-7; D is uncertain. Germline CDR1 is MGHRA and CDR2 is YSYEKL. The CDR3 length is 15 residues. Here the CDR3 DNA reads TGCGCCAGGAGCCACCTTCTTGGGCAAATCTACGAGCAGTACTTC. Its protein product is CARSHLLGQIYEQYF.

This clonotype has just one count. This sequence may be a read error, since a much larger clone differs from it by one base. The chain has TRBV29-1 and TRBJ1-2, with D perhaps TRBD1 (5 bases). Between the trimmed V and J ends, which lost 4 bases and 7 bases, there was a span of 13 bases. The CDR3 is made up of 12 amino acids. Per germline, CDR1 SQVTM and CDR2 ANQGSEA. CDR3 DNA: TGCAGCGTTGGTTCGCGGGGCCTTGGCTACACCTTC. It specifies CSVGSRGLGYTF.

This clonotype came up a few times. CDR3 region: CASSPRDTLRSTDTQYF. Here the CDR3 DNA reads TGTGCCAGCAGCCCAAGAGATACGCTTCGAAGCACAGATACGCAGTATTTT. The chain is built from TRBV6-5 and TRBJ2-3; D is undetermined. The CDR3 totals 17 residues. Between the trimmed V and J ends, which lost 6 bases and 0 bases, there was a span of 19 bases. Germline-derived CDR1 and CDR2 are MNHEY and SVGAGI.

This clonotype was seen a few times. The V and J genes are TRBV6-6 and TRBJ1-3; D is uncertain. CDR3 length: 13 amino acids. The V gene's germline CDR1 is MNHNY and CDR2 SVGAGI (reference sequence). Between the trimmed V and J ends, which lost 7 bases and 3 bases, there was a span of 10 bases. The CDR3, as DNA: TGTGCCAGCACCTCCCTTCTTGGAAACACCATATATTTT. This sequence encodes CASTSLLGNTIYF.

Of note for this clonotype: This could be a read error, since a much larger clone is one nucleotide away. The chain is built from TRBV6-2 or TRBV6-3 and TRBJ2-1; D ambiguous. CDR3 size: 14 residues. Germline V gene data show CDR1 as MNHEY and CDR2 as SVGEGT. CDR3 bases: TGTGCCAGCAGTTACTCAACCCTGGTCAATGAGCAGCTCTTC. Protein product: CASSYSTLVNEQLF.

A word on this clonotype: This may stem from a read error, because a much larger clone lies one nucleotide away. The DNA of the CDR3 is TGTGCCAGCAGCCCCTTGACCGGGACAGGGTTGGGTGAGCAGTTCTTC. Protein product: CASSPLTGTGLGEQFF. This rearrangement joins TRBV4-2 to TRBJ2-1; 9 bases are a match to TRBD1. The germline V gene encodes CDR1 LGHNA and CDR2 YNFKEQ. The CDR3 is 16 residues long. J was trimmed by 9 bases and V by 4 bases; bases with no gene match: 13.

As for this clonotype: This sequence may be a read error, since a much larger clone differs from it by one base. This rearrangement joins TRBV6-5 to TRBJ2-5; TRBD2 is a possible D gene (6 bases). The CDR3 has 14 residues. Germline CDR1 is MNHEY and CDR2 is SVGAGI. V gave up 7 bases and J gave up 7 bases, with 19 bases separating them. The CDR3 DNA sequence: TGTGCCAGCAATACATCGGTAAACGGGGGGACCCAGTACTTC. Its protein is CASNTSVNGGTQYF.

V is TRBV13 and J is TRBJ2-7; D is perhaps TRBD1 (6 bases). CDR1 PRHDT and CDR2 FYEKMQ come from the germline V gene (reference sequence). V was trimmed by 5 bases and J by 4 bases, leaving 18 bases between them. The CDR3 has 15 residues. This CDR3 reads CASSLSGQGIYEQYF. The CDR3 coding sequence is TGTGCCAGCAGCCTGTCAGGGCAGGGGATTTACGAGCAGTACTTC.

This clonotype was seen a handful of times. This chain uses TRBV12-3 or TRBV12-4 with TRBJ2-7; TRBD2 matches 8 bases. The CDR3 contains 14 residues. V gave up 6 bases and J gave up 3 bases; unmatched junction bases: 7. CDR3 sequence: CASRSTSGGYEQYF. The CDR3 DNA reads TGTGCCAGCAGAAGTACTAGCGGAGGCTACGAGCAGTACTTC.

The V call is TRBV7-9, the J call TRBJ2-5, with TRBD2 matching over 7 bases. CDR1 is SEHNR, CDR2 FQNEAQ, per germline (reference sequence). This CDR3 has 17 residues. V dropped 1 base and J dropped 2; count of bases not matched to a gene: 10. CDR3 nucleotide sequence: TGTGCCAGCAGCTTAGGTCGGCCTAGCGGAAAACAAGAGACCCAGTACTTC. It yields the protein CASSLGRPSGKQETQYF.